This T cell receptor beta chain was profiled in a study of blood T cells in healthy people across ages. Germline CDR1 reads DFQATT; CDR2 reads SNEGSKA (reference sequence). The CDR3 runs to 15 residues. Trimming removed 5 bases from V and 7 bases from J; junction bases left unmatched: 13. It was with a sample-barcoded 5' primer and a J-beta primer mix that a second PCR of roughly 7 to 12 cycles was run. Sequencing recovered at least 2.5 million CDR3-containing paired-end reads from each sample. TCRdb re-derived calls from the 5' RACE reads in MiXCR, one entry per CDR3 protein. The sample consists of approximately 600,000 distinct CDR3 sequences, under 70% of them appearing once.

The V call is TRBV20-1, the J call TRBJ2-7; 11 nucleotides agree with TRBD2. Material for sequencing was blood. This clonotype was sampled from a man aged 60 to 75 in good health. DNA of the CDR3: TGCAGTGCTCTTTCGGTACTAGCGGGGGACAATGAGCAGTACTTC. Protein sequence: CSALSVLAGDNEQYF.